Presented here are 26 T cell receptor beta chains from one specimen sequenced in a study of control samples from healthy donors and cancer patients. Measured with immunoSEQ multiplex PCR; TCRdb has only the in-frame clones, and not every one. The data hold roughly 99,000 clones, with approximately 82% observed a single time. Sequencing was carried out using blood. The source is a man aged 55-75 years in good health.

The CDR3 loop is CASSELRETGELFF. DNA for the CDR3: TGTGCCAGCAGTGAACTTAGGGAAACCGGGGAGCTGTTTTTT. The chain couples TRBV25-1 to TRBJ2-2; D is undetermined. V dropped 2 bases and J dropped 5 bases, with 9 bases sitting between them. The length of the CDR3 is 14 residues. Germline loops: CDR1 MGHDK, CDR2 SYGVNS.

V gene TRBV4-1 combines with J gene TRBJ2-7; TRBD1 might be the D (6 bases). Trimming took 4 bases from V and 6 from J, leaving 10 bases between them. From germline, CDR1 is MGHRA and CDR2 YSYEKL. This CDR3 is 12 amino acids long. The CDR3, as DNA: TGCGCCAGCAGCCTCACAGGGTCCGAGCAGTACTTC. Its translation is CASSLTGSEQYF.

This chain uses TRBV6-6 with TRBJ2-7, with 9 bases lining up with TRBD2. V was pared by 5 bases and J by 3 bases, with 8 bases of the junction left unmatched. The CDR3 totals 15 residues. Germline V gene lookup returns CDR1 MNHNY and CDR2 SVGAGI (reference sequence). CDR3 residues: CASSAGTSLFYEQYF. In DNA form, the CDR3 reads TGTGCCAGCAGTGCCGGGACTAGCCTCTTCTACGAGCAGTACTTC.

The rearrangement uses TRBV18 and TRBJ1-1; possible D gene TRBD1, 6 bases. Looked up from germline, CDR1 is KGHSH and CDR2 is LQKENI. This CDR3 has 18 amino acids. V was trimmed by 3 bases and J by 5 bases, leaving 25 bases between them. For the CDR3, the DNA is TGTGCCAGCTCACCTAACCAACTGGGGGCGGGCGGAGGGACTGAAGCTTTCTTT. It specifies CASSPNQLGAGGGTEAFF.

This sequence joins TRBV7-6 and TRBJ1-2; TRBD1 aligns across 9 bases. V lost 4 bases to trimming and J lost 6 bases; unmatched junction nucleotides: 12. The CDR3 has 16 residues. Germline V lookup: CDR1 SGHVS, CDR2 FNYEAQ. The CDR3 coding sequence is TGTGCCAGCAGCTCCAACGGCGGACAGGGGTACGATGGCTACACCTTC. Translated: CASSSNGGQGYDGYTF.

The J gene is TRBJ1-1, the V gene TRBV5-6; D unclear. The CDR3 sequence is 12 residues long. The germline gives CDR1 SGHDT, CDR2 YYEEEE. V was clipped by 2 bases and J by 2 bases, with 4 bases between them. For the CDR3, the DNA is TGTGCCAGCAGCTTACCTAACACTGAAGCTTTCTTT. Translated: CASSLPNTEAFF. Drawing the rest from reference TRBV5-6 and TRBJ1-1, the complete variable domain is DAGVTQSPTHLIKTRGQQVTLRCSPKSGHDTVSWYQQALGQGPQFIFQYYEEEERQRGNFPDRFSGHQFPNYSSELNVNALLLGDSALYLCASSLPNTEAFFGQGTRLTVV.

V and J are TRBV5-4 and TRBJ2-7; a weak D match, TRBD1 (6 bases). Germline V CDR1 and CDR2: SGHNT, YYREEE (reference sequence). Between the trimmed V and J ends, which lost 0 bases and 2 bases, there was a span of 12 bases. The length of the CDR3 is 15 residues. The CDR3 spells CASSLAPGETYEQYF. CDR3 nucleotides: TGTGCCAGCAGCTTGGCGCCAGGGGAAACCTACGAGCAGTACTTC.

J is TRBJ1-2 and V is TRBV7-8; TRBD1 matches 8 bases. Per germline, CDR1 SGHVS and CDR2 FQNEAQ. The CDR3 spans 14 residues. The V gene end was trimmed by 4 bases and the J gene end by 2 bases; junction bases not matched to a gene: 3. The CDR3 reads CASSSQGANYGYTF. The CDR3 region has the DNA TGTGCCAGCAGCTCCCAGGGGGCCAACTATGGCTACACCTTC.

The chain is built from TRBV20-1 and TRBJ2-1, with 7 bases lining up with TRBD2. Per germline, CDR1 DFQATT and CDR2 SNEGSKA (reference sequence). The CDR3 is made up of 11 amino acids. The V and J ends lost 6 bases and 10 bases, in that order; junction bases with no gene match: 6. The DNA for the CDR3 is TGCAGTGCGCAACTAGCGTTCGAGCAGTTCTTC. It yields the protein CSAQLAFEQFF.

This sequence joins TRBV28 and TRBJ2-5, with 7 bases matching TRBD1. Germline V gene data show CDR1 as MDHEN and CDR2 as SYDVKM. The ends lost 6 bases at V and 0 bases at J; junction bases unmatched: 13. CDR3 length: 17 residues. CDR3 sequence reads: CASRVLRGGANQETQYF. The CDR3 DNA follows: TGTGCCAGCAGAGTGTTACGAGGGGGCGCGAACCAAGAGACCCAGTACTTC.

V is TRBV5-8 and J is TRBJ1-3, with 8 bases lining up with TRBD1. Germline CDR1 is SGHTS and CDR2 is YDEGEE. J lost 2 bases, V lost 10 bases, and 11 bases had no gene match. This CDR3 has 15 residues. DNA of the CDR3: TGTGCCCGAGCAGAAGAGGACAGGGCTGGAAACACCATATATTTT. Translation: CARAEEDRAGNTIYF.

Remarks on this clone: In the same sample, other DNA sequences code for this CDR3. The V gene is TRBV12-3 or TRBV12-4, the J gene TRBJ2-1, with D perhaps given as TRBD1 or TRBD2 (5 bases each). This CDR3 spans 12 amino acids. Trimming stripped 1 base from V and 7 bases from J, with 5 bases between. In DNA, the CDR3 is TGTGCCAGCAGTTTAGGGGGGAATGAGCAGTTCTTC. This gives the protein CASSLGGNEQFF.

V usage is TRBV27 and J usage is TRBJ1-1; D is uncertain. Germline CDR1 is MNHEY and CDR2 is SMNVEV (reference sequence). The CDR3 loop spans 15 amino acids. The germline V and J ends were trimmed by 3 bases and 3 bases, with 14 bases remaining between them. The CDR3 DNA reads TGTGCCAGCAGTTTCCGACCCTTAGATTACACTGAAGCTTTCTTT. Its translation: CASSFRPLDYTEAFF.

The chain has TRBV9 and TRBJ2-6, with 7 nucleotides matching TRBD2. The CDR3 totals 16 residues. The V and J ends lost 1 base and 2 bases, in that order; junction bases with no gene match: 3. Germline V gives CDR1 SGDLS, CDR2 YYNGEE. CDR3 protein: CASSVLGGAGANVLTF. The CDR3 nucleotides are TGTGCCAGCAGCGTACTTGGGGGGGCTGGGGCCAACGTCCTGACTTTC.

The chain carries TRBV5-1 and TRBJ2-5, with 8 bases matching TRBD1. This CDR3 has 16 residues. Looked up from germline, CDR1 is SGHRS and CDR2 is YFSETQ. The J segment lost 4 bases and the V segment lost 3 bases, leaving 11 bases of the junction unmatched. The CDR3 DNA sequence: TGCGCCAGCAGCTCTACCCCCCCTGACAGGGGAGAGACCCAGTACTTC. This codes for CASSSTPPDRGETQYF.

This chain links TRBV24-1 with TRBJ2-1; possibly TRBD2 for D (6 bases). This CDR3 region has 16 residues. Trimming cost V 4 bases and J 6 bases, with 18 bases left between them. From germline, CDR1 is KGHDR and CDR2 SFDVKD. CDR3 protein: CATSDRQPGLRNEQFF. CDR3 DNA: TGTGCCACCAGTGACCGTCAACCGGGACTCCGCAATGAGCAGTTCTTC.

The rearrangement joins TRBV3-1 (or the pseudogene TRBV3-2) to TRBJ2-3; no definite D call. The ends were cut back, 0 bases at V and 1 base at J, with 8 bases in the middle. CDR1 LGHDT and CDR2 YNNKEL come from the germline V gene (reference sequence). The CDR3 runs to 15 residues. CDR3 protein: CASSQDPSGTDTQYF. CDR3 sequence (DNA): TGTGCCAGCAGCCAAGATCCGTCCGGCACAGATACGCAGTATTTT.

To note about this clone: This specimen includes other DNA sequences encoding the same CDR3. The rearrangement uses TRBV6-5 and TRBJ1-1, with a tentative D call TRBD1 (5 bases). Looked up from germline, CDR1 is MNHEY and CDR2 is SVGAGI. With 7 bases removed from V and 5 bases from J, the gap between germline ends came to 14 bases. The CDR3 contains 13 residues. The CDR3 coding sequence is TGTGCCAGCACCCAAACGGGGCGAACTGAAGCTTTCTTT. It is translated as CASTQTGRTEAFF.

The rearrangement joins TRBV5-6 to TRBJ2-3; D is unresolved. The germline gives CDR1 SGHDT, CDR2 YYEEEE. This CDR3 comprises 15 residues. V was trimmed by 0 bases and J by 4 bases, leaving 12 bases between them. The CDR3 bases are TGTGCCAGCAGCTTGGGCTGGGGTGGCGCAGATACGCAGTATTTT. It specifies CASSLGWGGADTQYF.

This clone turned up a few times. The CDR3 reads CATSDYRDLKETQYF. CDR3 bases: TGTGCCACCAGTGATTACCGGGACTTGAAAGAGACCCAGTACTTC. V and J are TRBV24-1 and TRBJ2-5; D might be TRBD2 (6 bases). This CDR3 has 15 residues. Germline CDR1 reads KGHDR; CDR2 reads SFDVKD. Trimming stripped 2 bases from V and 3 bases from J, with 12 bases between.

This chain uses TRBV10-2 with TRBJ2-3; 12 bases are a match to TRBD2. CDR1 and CDR2 (germline): WSHSY, SAAADI. Unmatched junction bases numbered 3, after V lost 4 bases and J lost 4 bases. This CDR3 is built from 15 residues. The CDR3 loop is CASSVGLAGPDTQYF. In DNA, the CDR3 is TGCGCCAGCAGTGTAGGACTAGCGGGGCCAGATACGCAGTATTTT.

The chain joins TRBV30 to TRBJ2-2; D is undetermined. CDR3 length: 14 amino acids. Trimming removed 1 base from V and 0 bases from J, with 6 bases in between. CDR1 is GTSNPN and CDR2 is SVGIG in the germline V gene (reference sequence). CDR3 residues: CAWSGGANTGELFF. The CDR3 DNA is TGTGCCTGGAGTGGCGGTGCGAACACCGGGGAGCTGTTTTTT.

The chain recombines TRBV5-4 with TRBJ2-2; 10 nucleotides align to TRBD1. The CDR3 is 17 amino acids. Per the germline V gene, CDR1 is SGHNT and CDR2 is YYREEE (reference sequence). V lost 4 bases, J lost 4 bases, and 10 bases stayed unmatched. The CDR3 DNA sequence: TGTGCCAGCAGCCAACTTCCGGGACAGGGGATCACCGGGGAGCTGTTTTTT. As protein: CASSQLPGQGITGELFF.

The chain uses TRBV27 and TRBJ2-6, with D possibly TRBD1 on 6 matching bases. CDR1 is MNHEY and CDR2 is SMNVEV in the germline V gene (reference sequence). V gave up 6 bases and J gave up 3 bases, with 12 bases separating them. The CDR3 sequence is 15 residues long. Written as DNA, the CDR3 is TGTGCCAGCAGCACAGGGCTCCGTGGGGCCAACGTCCTGACTTTC. It translates to CASSTGLRGANVLTF.

This chain links TRBV24-1 with TRBJ2-7; D remains ambiguous. The length of the CDR3 is 12 residues. The germline gives CDR1 KGHDR, CDR2 SFDVKD. V lost 7 bases, J lost 5 bases, and 11 bases lay in between. The CDR3 nucleotides are TGTGCCACCAGCGTACATGGGAACGAGCAGTACTTC. Protein: CATSVHGNEQYF.

The chain has TRBV7-9 and TRBJ1-4, with a possible D match to TRBD1 (5 bases). The CDR3 is 17 residues long. Per the germline V gene, CDR1 is SEHNR and CDR2 is FQNEAQ (reference sequence). Trimming left V 2 bases short and J 1 base short, with 14 bases between. CDR3 residues: CASSLYQGSRTNEKLFF. The CDR3 coding sequence is TGTGCCAGCAGCTTATATCAGGGCTCTAGAACTAATGAAAAACTGTTTTTT.